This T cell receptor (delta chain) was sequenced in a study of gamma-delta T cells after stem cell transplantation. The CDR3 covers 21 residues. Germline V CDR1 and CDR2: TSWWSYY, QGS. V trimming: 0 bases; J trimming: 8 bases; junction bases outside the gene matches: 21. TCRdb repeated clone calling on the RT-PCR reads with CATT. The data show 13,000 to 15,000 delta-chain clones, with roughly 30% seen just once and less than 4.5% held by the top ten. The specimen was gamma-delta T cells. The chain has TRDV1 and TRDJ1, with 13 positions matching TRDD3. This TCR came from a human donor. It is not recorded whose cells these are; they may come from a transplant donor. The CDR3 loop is CALGELLDWGIRVSISRKLIF. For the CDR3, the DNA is TGTGCTCTTGGGGAACTCTTAGACTGGGGGATACGCGTCTCCATTTCTCGGAAACTCATCTTT.